This entry lists 13 T cell receptor beta chains sequenced from one sample in a study of cytomegalovirus exposure and HLA in healthy donors. Method: immunoSEQ multiplex PCR; TCRdb's copy keeps in-frame clones and lacks some. Of under 150,000 clones listed, just over 85% are singletons. The sequencing input was PBMCs. Every receptor here comes from a woman aged 18-30 years in good health and CMV-seropositive.

This clone occurred once. The chain links TRBV28 to TRBJ1-2, with 8 positions matching TRBD1. V shed 10 bases, J shed 5 bases, and the junction held 9 bases outside the gene matches. Germline V gene lookup returns CDR1 MDHEN and CDR2 SYDVKM. This CDR3 has 13 amino acids. CDR3 protein: CAISQGAYYGYTF. CDR3 coding DNA: TGTGCCATAAGTCAGGGGGCATATTATGGCTACACCTTC.

This chain uses TRBV11-2 with TRBJ2-1; D possibly corresponds to TRBD2 (5 bases). The germline V gene has CDR1 SGHAT and CDR2 FQNNGV. V shed 3 bases and J shed 8 bases, with 14 bases lying between them. This CDR3 is built from 14 residues. The CDR3 nucleotides read TGTGCCAGCAGCTTTCTGGACTCCCCCTATGAGCAGTTCTTC. The encoded protein is CASSFLDSPYEQFF.

CDR3 DNA sequence: TGTGCCAGTAGTATAGGGGGCTACACTTACGAGCAGTACTTC. Translated: CASSIGGYTYEQYF. This rearrangement joins TRBV19 to TRBJ2-7; tentatively, D is TRBD1 (5 bases). CDR1 and CDR2 (germline): LNHDA, SQIVND (reference sequence). This CDR3 spans 14 amino acids. Trimming cost V 1 base and J 4 bases, with 11 bases left between them. Drawing the rest from reference TRBV19 and TRBJ2-7, the complete variable domain is DGGITQSPKYLFRKEGQNVTLSCEQNLNHDAMYWYRQDPGQGLRLIYYSQIVNDFQKGDIAEGYSVSREKKESFPLTVTSAQKNPTAFYLCASSIGGYTYEQYFGPGTRLTVT.

The chain links TRBV9 to TRBJ1-5; 8 positions agree with TRBD1. This CDR3 has 13 residues. The junction had 3 bases not matched to a gene; V was cut back by 3 bases and J by 7 bases. Germline V CDR1 and CDR2: SGDLS, YYNGEE. For the CDR3, the DNA is TGTGCCAGCAGCGAGACAGGGGAACAGCCCCAGCATTTT. Translated, it gives CASSETGEQPQHF.

This sequence joins TRBV5-1 and TRBJ1-5; D is unclear. This CDR3 contains 13 residues. The germline V gene has CDR1 SGHRS and CDR2 YFSETQ. The V end lost 0 bases, the J end lost 4 bases, and 5 bases lay between the germline ends. CDR3 in DNA: TGCGCCAGCAGCTTGGAGACTAATCAGCCCCAGCATTTT. Translation gives CASSLETNQPQHF.

The chain recombines TRBV30 with TRBJ2-1; 8 bases fit TRBD2. The CDR3 runs 14 residues. Germline loops: CDR1 GTSNPN, CDR2 SVGIG (reference sequence). V gave up 1 base and J gave up 6 bases; unmatched junction bases: 5. CDR3: CAWSEGLASNEQFF. The CDR3 region has the DNA TGTGCCTGGAGTGAAGGACTAGCCTCCAATGAGCAGTTCTTC.

This clone showed up just a few times. This rearrangement joins TRBV6-6 to TRBJ1-5, with D uncertain. Between the trimmed V and J ends, which lost 6 bases and 7 bases, there was a span of 7 bases. Germline-derived CDR1 and CDR2 are MNHNY and SVGAGI (reference sequence). This CDR3 is 11 amino acids long. The chain's CDR3 is CASREAQPQHF. CDR3 DNA: TGTGCCAGCAGGGAGGCCCAGCCCCAGCATTTT.

This clone was detected only once. The V call is TRBV4-1, the J call TRBJ2-3, with TRBD2 identical over 10 bases. Trimming took 0 bases from V and 3 from J; bases not matched to a gene: 9. CDR1 is MGHRA and CDR2 is YSYEKL in the germline V gene. This CDR3 has 18 amino acids. CDR3 in DNA: TGCGCCAGCAGCCAAGATAGGTCTAGCGGGAGAGGGACAGATACGCAGTATTTT. Residues: CASSQDRSSGRGTDTQYF.

V gene TRBV30 combines with J gene TRBJ2-7; weak D call: TRBD1 (6 bases). This CDR3 spans 13 amino acids. Germline-derived CDR1 and CDR2 are GTSNPN and SVGIG (reference sequence). Trimming removed 1 base from V and 1 base from J, with 8 bases in between. The CDR3 nucleotides are TGTGCCTGGAGTGAAGGACAGTCCTACGAGCAGTACTTC. Translation gives CAWSEGQSYEQYF.

The J gene is TRBJ2-7, the V gene TRBV5-5, with D unresolved. CDR3 size: 17 residues. V dropped 4 bases and J dropped 3 bases, with 23 bases sitting between them. Germline-derived CDR1 and CDR2 are SGHKS and YYEKEE (reference sequence). The CDR3 protein is CASSPGSRRGLDYEQYF. CDR3 DNA: TGTGCCAGCAGCCCTGGTAGCCGACGAGGTCTAGACTACGAGCAGTACTTC. The full variable domain, in which reference TRBV5-5 and TRBJ2-7 provide the parts outside the CDR3, is DAGVTQSPTHLIKTRGQQVTLRCSPISGHKSVSWYQQVLGQGPQFIFQYYEKEERGRGNFPDRFSARQFPNYSSELNVNALLLGDSALYLCASSPGSRRGLDYEQYFGPGTRLTVT.

This clone was observed once. The rearrangement uses TRBV28 and TRBJ2-3, with 11 bases matching TRBD2. The CDR3 is 20 residues long. CDR1 MDHEN and CDR2 SYDVKM come from the germline V gene. The V and J ends lost 5 bases and 2 bases, in that order; junction bases with no gene match: 18. The DNA of the CDR3 is TGTGCCAGCAGTCAAATCCCGGGACTAGCGGACATTCAAGTCACAGATACGCAGTATTTT. Translating gives CASSQIPGLADIQVTDTQYF.

V and J are TRBV19 and TRBJ2-7, with D unresolved. Germline CDR1 LNHDA, CDR2 SQIVND (reference sequence). The CDR3 length is 14 residues. The germline V and J ends were trimmed by 0 bases and 5 bases, with 11 bases remaining between them. The CDR3 region is CASSIDLEADEQYF. The CDR3 region has the DNA TGTGCCAGTAGTATAGATCTAGAGGCCGACGAGCAGTACTTC.

The rearrangement links TRBV5-4 to TRBJ1-3, with TRBD1 identical over 8 bases. Germline lookup yields CDR1 SGHNT and CDR2 YYREEE (reference sequence). J gave up 5 bases and V 4 bases, and 11 bases lay outside the gene matches. This CDR3 comprises 16 residues. CDR3 loop: CASSNTGGNFRNTIYF. As DNA, the CDR3 is TGTGCCAGCAGCAACACAGGGGGTAATTTTCGAAACACCATATATTTT.